Following are 20 T cell receptor beta chains from one sample sequenced in a study of blood T cell repertoires in COVID-19. Generated by immunoSEQ multiplex PCR, the TCRdb table keeps only in-frame clones and is missing some. The data contain about 270,000 clones, approximately 83% of them singletons. Sequenced: peripheral blood. These receptors all come from a woman in her 70s with acute or convalescent COVID-19.

The chain uses TRBV18 and TRBJ2-3; 9 bases match TRBD1. CDR1 and CDR2 (germline): KGHSH, LQKENI. With 4 bases clipped from V and 4 bases from J, the junction kept 6 bases outside the gene matches. The CDR3 covers 15 residues. The CDR3 region has the DNA TGTGCCAGCTCACTACGGACAGGGGAGGCAGATACGCAGTATTTT. As protein: CASSLRTGEADTQYF.

This clone is a singleton in its sample. V usage is TRBV6-6 and J usage is TRBJ2-3, with 7 nucleotides matching TRBD2. V was pared by 0 bases and J by 4 bases, with 7 bases of the junction left unmatched. CDR1 MNHNY and CDR2 SVGAGI come from the germline V gene (reference sequence). The CDR3 has 16 amino acids. The CDR3: CASSYSTGGGADTQYF. Written as DNA, the CDR3 is TGTGCCAGCAGTTACTCGACGGGGGGTGGAGCAGATACGCAGTATTTT.

The J gene is TRBJ2-3, the V gene TRBV5-1; 10 nucleotides match TRBD2. V was pared by 1 base and J by 2 bases, with 10 bases of the junction left unmatched. There are 18 residues in the CDR3. The germline V gene encodes CDR1 SGHRS and CDR2 YFSETQ. The CDR3 loop is CASSLMTSGYSATDTQYF. CDR3 sequence (DNA): TGCGCCAGCAGCTTGATGACTAGCGGGTATTCAGCCACAGATACGCAGTATTTT.

The rearrangement uses TRBV7-2 and TRBJ2-7; 8 bases match TRBD2. V gave up 1 base and J gave up 4 bases; unmatched junction bases: 9. The germline V gene encodes CDR1 SGHTA and CDR2 FQGNSA. The CDR3 is made up of 16 amino acids. The CDR3 coding sequence is TGTGCCAGCAGCTTAGACGGGGGGGCTCCTCGATACGAGCAGTACTTC. Protein product: CASSLDGGAPRYEQYF.

The chain couples TRBV4-1 to TRBJ1-4, with D unclear. The CDR3 totals 15 residues. Trimming stripped 2 bases from V and 8 bases from J, with 15 bases between. The V gene's germline CDR1 is MGHRA and CDR2 YSYEKL. CDR3 amino acids: CASSQSPGRAEKLFF. CDR3 sequence (DNA): TGCGCCAGCAGCCAATCCCCCGGGCGGGCGGAAAAACTGTTTTTT.

This chain uses TRBV7-6 with TRBJ1-2; no reliable D call. V shed 5 bases and J shed 1 base, with 11 bases lying between them. Germline CDR1 is SGHVS and CDR2 is FNYEAQ. There are 14 residues in the CDR3. CDR3 region: CASSPGRYNYGYTF. CDR3 coding DNA: TGTGCCAGCAGCCCGGGAAGGTATAACTATGGCTACACCTTC.

The chain carries TRBV5-4 and TRBJ1-6, with D tentatively TRBD1 (5 bases). The CDR3 is 16 amino acids. CDR1 and CDR2 from the germline V gene are SGHNT and YYREEE (reference sequence). V was shortened by 4 bases and J by 7 bases, with 18 bases between the two germline ends. The CDR3 reads CASSVGFRQTNSPLHF. Here the CDR3 DNA reads TGTGCCAGCAGCGTGGGGTTTAGACAGACCAATTCACCCCTCCACTTT.

This clone was counted only a few times. V usage is TRBV19 and J usage is TRBJ1-5; no definite D call. The CDR3 length is 14 residues. The V and J ends lost 1 base and 5 bases respectively, with 9 bases between them. Per the germline V gene, CDR1 is LNHDA and CDR2 is SQIVND (reference sequence). CDR3: CASSIGQADQPQHF. The DNA for the CDR3 is TGTGCCAGTAGTATAGGTCAGGCAGATCAGCCCCAGCATTTT.

The chain is built from TRBV5-1 and TRBJ2-3; D is perhaps TRBD2 (5 bases). The CDR3 extends over 14 amino acids. The germline V gene encodes CDR1 SGHRS and CDR2 YFSETQ. V lost 2 bases, J lost 2 bases, and 9 bases lay in between. The CDR3 spells CASSLGGYTDTQYF. The CDR3 nucleotides are TGCGCCAGCAGCTTAGGAGGTTACACAGATACGCAGTATTTT.

The chain recombines TRBV19 with TRBJ1-3, with D perhaps TRBD1 (6 bases). The ends were cut back, 4 bases at V and 0 bases at J, with 10 bases in the middle. CDR1 LNHDA and CDR2 SQIVND come from the germline V gene (reference sequence). This CDR3 contains 15 residues. CDR3 loop: CASSTTGSSGNTIYF. The CDR3 nucleotides are TGTGCCAGTAGTACTACAGGGTCCTCTGGAAACACCATATATTTT.

This chain links TRBV7-8 with TRBJ2-1; perhaps TRBD2 as D (6 bases). The CDR3 contains 16 residues. V lost 5 bases and J lost 3, with 17 bases in between. CDR1 and CDR2 from the germline V gene are SGHVS and FQNEAQ. This chain's CDR3 is CASSPLGGAIYNEQFF. The DNA for the CDR3 is TGTGCCAGCAGCCCGCTGGGGGGAGCGATCTACAATGAGCAGTTCTTC.

The rearrangement joins TRBV2 to TRBJ1-1, with TRBD1 matching 10 bases. The J segment lost 8 bases and the V segment lost 2 bases, leaving 2 bases of the junction unmatched. CDR3 length equals 13 residues. Looked up from germline, CDR1 is SNHLY and CDR2 is FYNNEI. The CDR3 loop is CASSERDRGEAFF. Here the CDR3 DNA reads TGTGCCAGCAGTGAACGGGACAGGGGAGAAGCTTTCTTT.

The chain carries TRBV24-1 and TRBJ2-1; a weak D match, TRBD2 (5 bases). The CDR3 spans 15 residues. V shed 4 bases and J shed 8 bases, with 17 bases lying between them. The germline CDR1 and CDR2 sequences are KGHDR and SFDVKD. CDR3: CATSDLARAGDEQFF. In DNA, the CDR3 is TGTGCCACCAGTGACCTTGCCCGGGCCGGGGATGAGCAGTTCTTC.

This chain uses TRBV5-1 with TRBJ2-1; possibly TRBD2 for D (6 bases). From germline, CDR1 is SGHRS and CDR2 YFSETQ. V gave up 2 bases and J gave up 4 bases, with 13 bases separating them. The CDR3 is 15 amino acids. CDR3 amino acids: CASSFGGAEYNEQFF. The DNA of the CDR3 is TGCGCCAGCAGCTTCGGCGGGGCCGAATACAATGAGCAGTTCTTC.

This clone occurred once. The chain joins TRBV18 to TRBJ2-1; TRBD1 might be the D (7 bases). This CDR3 has 14 amino acids. Trimming left V 4 bases short and J 9 bases short, with 16 bases between. Germline V lookup: CDR1 KGHSH, CDR2 LQKENI. CDR3 protein: CASSQSRGDIEQFF. The DNA of the CDR3 is TGTGCCAGCTCACAATCCAGGGGGGATATTGAGCAGTTCTTC.

This chain connects TRBV9 to TRBJ2-1; 12 bases fit TRBD2. The V gene's germline CDR1 is SGDLS and CDR2 YYNGEE. After removal of 3 bases from V and 5 bases from J, the junction contained 3 bases not matched to a gene. CDR3 length equals 15 residues. The CDR3 here is CASSALAGGDNEQFF. For the CDR3, the DNA is TGTGCCAGCAGCGCTCTAGCGGGGGGGGACAATGAGCAGTTCTTC. The full variable domain, its missing parts supplied by reference TRBV9 and TRBJ2-1, is DSGVTQTPKHLITATGQRVTLRCSPRSGDLSVYWYQQSLDQGLQFLIQYYNGEERAKGNILERFSAQQFPDLHSELNLSSLELGDSALYFCASSALAGGDNEQFFGPGTRLTVL.

The chain joins TRBV2 to TRBJ2-3; weak D call: TRBD2 (5 bases). This CDR3 region has 16 residues. The V end was cut by 4 bases, the J end by 2 bases, with 16 bases between. Germline CDR1 and CDR2: SNHLY and FYNNEI. The CDR3 DNA sequence: TGTGCCAGCAGTGCTAGCAATCTCCGCTACACAGATACGCAGTATTTT. As protein: CASSASNLRYTDTQYF.

This rearrangement joins TRBV6-1 to TRBJ2-7; TRBD1 matches 9 bases. This CDR3 spans 16 amino acids. V shed 3 bases, J shed 2 bases, and the junction held 8 bases outside the gene matches. Germline loops: CDR1 MNHNS, CDR2 SASEGT. The CDR3 bases are TGTGCCAGCAGTGAGGGTTCGGGACAGGGAGCCTACGAGCAGTACTTC. As protein: CASSEGSGQGAYEQYF.

The CDR3: CASSEAGAWTDTQYF. The CDR3 DNA follows: TGTGCCAGCAGTGAAGCGGGGGCTTGGACAGATACGCAGTATTTT. The V call is TRBV6-1, the J call TRBJ2-3, with D perhaps TRBD1 (6 bases). CDR3 length equals 15 residues. Germline loops: CDR1 MNHNS, CDR2 SASEGT. Trimming pared 0 bases from V and 3 bases from J, leaving 10 bases between.

This chain connects TRBV4-1 to TRBJ1-5; 8 bases line up with TRBD1. There are 14 residues in the CDR3. Per the germline V gene, CDR1 is MGHRA and CDR2 is YSYEKL. With 4 bases clipped from V and 5 bases from J, the junction kept 4 bases outside the gene matches. CDR3 amino acids: CASSLVRGHQPQHF. The DNA of the CDR3 is TGCGCCAGCAGCCTAGTCAGGGGGCATCAGCCCCAGCATTTT.